The 32 T cell receptor beta chains given below trace back to one sample, sequenced in a study of blood T cell repertoires in COVID-19. Profiling relied on immunoSEQ multiplex PCR, and the TCRdb table lists in-frame clones only, not all of them. This repertoire shows about 210,000 clones, around 80% found once; its top ten account for about an eighth. Source material: peripheral blood. Receptor source: a woman between 40 and 55 years old with acute or convalescent COVID-19.

The rearrangement uses TRBV5-4 and TRBJ1-3; possibly TRBD1 for D (5 bases). The CDR3 is 14 amino acids. V dropped 4 bases and J dropped 7 bases, with 15 bases sitting between them. Germline lookup yields CDR1 SGHNT and CDR2 YYREEE (reference sequence). The CDR3 reads CASSPGGIFNTIYF. In nucleotides, the CDR3 is TGTGCCAGCAGCCCGGGGGGGATTTTCAACACCATATATTTT.

This chain connects TRBV4-1 to TRBJ2-7; 13 bases align to TRBD2. The V gene end was trimmed by 4 bases and the J gene end by 4 bases; junction bases not matched to a gene: 7. Germline CDR1 is MGHRA and CDR2 is YSYEKL. There are 16 residues in the CDR3. The CDR3 nucleotides read TGCGCCAGCAGCCTGTCCGGGACTAGCGGGATGTACGAGCAGTACTTC. As protein: CASSLSGTSGMYEQYF.

This chain links TRBV11-2 with TRBJ2-1; possible D gene TRBD2, 5 bases. There are 16 residues in the CDR3. Germline CDR1 reads SGHAT; CDR2 reads FQNNGV. Trimming took off 1 base at V and 2 bases at J, with 12 bases between the two ends. DNA of the CDR3: TGTGCCAGCAGCTTAGTTGTCCTAGCTACCTACAATGAGCAGTTCTTC. Amino acids: CASSLVVLATYNEQFF. The full variable domain, rest sourced from reference TRBV11-2 and TRBJ2-1, is EAGVAQSPRYKIIEKRQSVAFWCNPISGHATLYWYQQILGQGPKLLIQFQNNGVVDDSQLPKDRFSAERLKGVDSTLKIQPAKLEDSAVYLCASSLVVLATYNEQFFGPGTRLTVL.

The V and J genes are TRBV27 and TRBJ2-7; 7 bases agree with TRBD2. V was pared by 6 bases and J by 5 bases, with 13 bases of the junction left unmatched. Per the germline V gene, CDR1 is MNHEY and CDR2 is SMNVEV (reference sequence). The CDR3 has 15 residues. This CDR3 reads CASSYGLGPSDEQYF. As DNA, the CDR3 is TGTGCCAGCAGCTACGGACTAGGTCCTTCTGACGAGCAGTACTTC.

The genes are TRBV2 and TRBJ1-3, with 8 nucleotides matching TRBD1. Losses at the gene ends were 3 bases for V and 10 bases for J; bases not matched to a gene: 5. The germline gives CDR1 SNHLY, CDR2 FYNNEI. The CDR3 extends over 13 amino acids. CDR3 DNA sequence: TGTGCCAGCAGTGAGGACAGGGAGCGGACCATATATTTT. It is translated as CASSEDRERTIYF. Complete variable domain (other parts from reference TRBV2 and TRBJ1-3): EPEVTQTPSHQVTQMGQEVILRCVPISNHLYFYWYRQILGQKVEFLVSFYNNEISEKSEIFDDQFSVERPDGSNFTLKIRSTKLEDSAMYFCASSEDRERTIYFGEGSWLTVV.

The chain employs TRBV5-6 and TRBJ2-7; a weak D match, TRBD2 (8 bases). Germline V gene lookup returns CDR1 SGHDT and CDR2 YYEEEE. V lost 2 bases to trimming and J lost 2 bases, with 14 bases between them. This CDR3 spans 15 amino acids. The CDR3 region has the DNA TGTGCCAGCAGCTTAAGACAGGGACTAGCCTACGAGCAGTACTTC. It yields the protein CASSLRQGLAYEQYF.

This chain uses TRBV5-6 with TRBJ1-5, with 7 positions matching TRBD1. This CDR3 is built from 17 residues. Trimming cost V 4 bases and J 6 bases; bases outside gene matches: 16. From germline, CDR1 is SGHDT and CDR2 YYEEEE. CDR3 region: CASSAGQTRRLLQPQHF. The CDR3 region has the DNA TGTGCCAGCAGCGCGGGACAGACCCGCCGTCTACTTCAGCCCCAGCATTTT.

The V gene is TRBV19, the J gene TRBJ1-2; 7 bases are a match to TRBD1. J gave up 4 bases and V 6 bases, and 20 bases lay outside the gene matches. The CDR3 has 18 amino acids. The V gene's germline CDR1 is LNHDA and CDR2 SQIVND (reference sequence). CDR3 in amino acids: CASSPFRDPGGPSYGYTF. CDR3 sequence (DNA): TGTGCCAGTAGCCCCTTCCGGGACCCAGGGGGTCCATCCTATGGCTACACCTTC.

The chain has TRBV4-1 and TRBJ1-1; no reliable D call. The length of the CDR3 is 14 residues. The germline V gene has CDR1 MGHRA and CDR2 YSYEKL. Trimming took off 4 bases at V and 0 bases at J, with 9 bases between the two ends. Here the CDR3 reads CASSPPGVNTEAFF. The CDR3 DNA is TGCGCCAGCAGCCCCCCCGGGGTGAACACTGAAGCTTTCTTT.

This clone was counted a few times. This sequence joins TRBV28 and TRBJ1-1; D gene unclear. Looked up from germline, CDR1 is MDHEN and CDR2 is SYDVKM. The CDR3 sequence is 13 residues long. Trimming took off 4 bases at V and 1 base at J, with 7 bases between the two ends. The CDR3 DNA reads as TGTGCCAGCAGTTCCTTCCGGAACACTGAAGCTTTCTTT. Its translation is CASSSFRNTEAFF.

This rearrangement joins TRBV6-5 to TRBJ2-2; 11 positions match TRBD2. The ends lost 8 bases at V and 5 bases at J; junction bases unmatched: 7. The CDR3 spans 15 residues. Germline V gives CDR1 MNHEY, CDR2 SVGAGI. The chain's CDR3 is CASRLAGKGTGELFF. In DNA form, the CDR3 reads TGTGCCAGCCGACTAGCGGGAAAGGGTACCGGGGAGCTGTTTTTT.

The chain has TRBV29-1 and TRBJ2-7, with D perhaps matching TRBD1 (6 bases). The V gene's germline CDR1 is SQVTM and CDR2 ANQGSEA. This CDR3 is 12 amino acids long. Trimming left V 7 bases short and J 5 bases short, with 15 bases between. The CDR3 region has the DNA TGCAGCGCCCGACAGGACAGCCACGAGCAGTACTTC. Translating gives CSARQDSHEQYF.

This sequence joins TRBV19 and TRBJ2-1; possibly TRBD1 for D (6 bases). V shed 5 bases and J shed 4 bases, with 12 bases lying between them. CDR1 and CDR2 from the germline V gene are LNHDA and SQIVND (reference sequence). The CDR3 consists of 14 residues. The CDR3, as DNA: TGTGCCAGTAGTTTGGACAGCGTTTACAATGAGCAGTTCTTC. It translates to CASSLDSVYNEQFF.

V and J are TRBV9 and TRBJ1-1; TRBD1 is a possible D gene (6 bases). The ends were cut back, 4 bases at V and 4 bases at J, with 17 bases in the middle. Germline loops: CDR1 SGDLS, CDR2 YYNGEE. The CDR3 has 15 residues. The CDR3 nucleotides read TGTGCCAGCAGCCCCATTTCAGGGGTGGTCACTGAAGCTTTCTTT. It is translated as CASSPISGVVTEAFF.

This clone appeared once. The chain joins TRBV6-6 to TRBJ1-1; no clear D gene. This CDR3 spans 13 amino acids. V lost 2 bases to trimming and J lost 4 bases, with 8 bases between them. Germline V gives CDR1 MNHNY, CDR2 SVGAGI (reference sequence). CDR3 amino acids: CASSYKGGTEAFF. CDR3 nucleotide sequence: TGTGCCAGCAGTTACAAGGGAGGCACTGAAGCTTTCTTT.

This clone was observed a handful of times. The gene calls are TRBV10-2 and TRBJ2-2; tentatively, D is TRBD2 (6 bases). The germline CDR1 and CDR2 sequences are WSHSY and SAAADI. This CDR3 is 13 amino acids long. V was shortened by 7 bases and J by 4 bases, with 10 bases between the two germline ends. The CDR3 coding sequence is TGCGCCAGCAACGGGGGAACCACCGGGGAGCTGTTTTTT. Protein: CASNGGTTGELFF.

This chain uses TRBV21-1 with TRBJ2-7; the D call TRBD2 from the table was never checked on the DNA. TRBV21-1 is assigned pseudogene status. CDR3 size: 18 residues. The chain's CDR3 is CASSKASRRGGLTYEQYF. CDR3 bases: TGTGCCAGCAGCAAAGCGTCGAGGCGGGGAGGCCTAACCTACGAGCAGTACTTC.

The chain couples TRBV18 to TRBJ1-5; the match to TRBD1 covers 9 bases. After removal of 5 bases from V and 2 bases from J, the junction contained 7 bases not matched to a gene. Germline V gene data show CDR1 as KGHSH and CDR2 as LQKENI. This CDR3 has 16 amino acids. The CDR3 region is CASSAQGAWGNQPQHF. The CDR3, as DNA: TGTGCCAGCTCAGCACAGGGGGCATGGGGCAATCAGCCCCAGCATTTT. Together with reference TRBV18 and TRBJ1-5, the CDR3 gives the full variable domain: NAGVMQNPRHLVRRRGQEARLRCSPMKGHSHVYWYRQLPEEGLKFMVYLQKENIIDESGMPKERFSAEFPKEGPSILRIQQVVRGDSAAYFCASSAQGAWGNQPQHFGDGTRLSIL.

The chain joins TRBV5-4 to TRBJ2-5; D gene ambiguous. CDR3 size: 14 residues. V lost 4 bases and J 1 base, leaving 11 bases between the germline ends. CDR1 SGHNT and CDR2 YYREEE come from the germline V gene (reference sequence). The CDR3 sequence: CASSPRLGQETQYF. DNA for the CDR3: TGTGCCAGCAGCCCGAGGCTAGGCCAAGAGACCCAGTACTTC.

The chain uses TRBV21-1 and TRBJ2-1; the table's D gene call, TRBD2, was not cross checked with the DNA. TRBV21-1 is a pseudogene. The CDR3 is made up of 15 amino acids. The CDR3 is CASISGGRPYNEQFF. The CDR3 region has the DNA TGTGCCAGCATTTCCGGGGGGAGGCCCTACAATGAGCAGTTCTTC.

The rearrangement links TRBV2 to TRBJ2-3, with 11 bases lining up with TRBD2. CDR3 size: 16 residues. Germline V lookup: CDR1 SNHLY, CDR2 FYNNEI. J gave up 3 bases and V 5 bases, and 7 bases lay outside the gene matches. The CDR3, as DNA: TGTGCCAGCAGTTTTATTAGCGGGAGGGGGACAGATACGCAGTATTTT. It specifies CASSFISGRGTDTQYF.

The J gene is TRBJ2-3, the V gene TRBV5-6, with TRBD2 as a possible D gene (6 bases). The CDR3 runs 16 residues. The V gene lost 7 bases and the J gene lost 2 bases, with 20 bases spanning the gap. Germline V gene lookup returns CDR1 SGHDT and CDR2 YYEEEE. CDR3 amino acids: CASGLAVSSPTDTQYF. The CDR3 region has the DNA TGTGCCAGCGGATTAGCGGTGTCTTCCCCCACAGATACGCAGTATTTT.

The chain is built from TRBV6-5 and TRBJ1-6, with 8 bases identical to TRBD1. The V and J ends lost 6 bases and 9 bases, in that order; junction bases with no gene match: 7. The CDR3 spans 14 residues. From germline, CDR1 is MNHEY and CDR2 SVGAGI. CDR3: CASSSGTGFSPLHF. The CDR3 nucleotides read TGTGCCAGCAGCTCCGGGACAGGCTTTTCACCCCTCCACTTT.

The chain has TRBV9 and TRBJ2-3, with TRBD2 identical over 8 bases. This CDR3 comprises 15 residues. CDR1 and CDR2 from the germline V gene are SGDLS and YYNGEE. The V and J ends lost 4 bases and 0 bases, in that order; junction bases with no gene match: 4. The CDR3 region is CASSPWTSSTDTQYF. The CDR3, as DNA: TGTGCCAGCAGCCCTTGGACTAGCAGCACAGATACGCAGTATTTT.

This clone was counted only a few times. The V and J genes are TRBV5-5 and TRBJ2-7; TRBD1 agrees at 7 bases. CDR1 and CDR2 (germline): SGHKS, YYEKEE (reference sequence). This CDR3 spans 15 amino acids. J gave up 1 base and V 8 bases, and 12 bases lay outside the gene matches. The CDR3 here is CARIKGQRSSYEQYF. The CDR3 region has the DNA TGTGCCAGGATCAAGGGACAGCGTTCTTCCTACGAGCAGTACTTC.

The chain carries TRBV21-1 and TRBJ1-4; the table assigns TRBD1, which was not confirmed against the DNA. TRBV21-1 has pseudogene status. The CDR3 contains 19 residues. CDR3 protein: CASSTYKVTGSFLIEKLFF. The CDR3, as DNA: TGTGCCAGCAGCACTTATAAAGTTACAGGGAGTTTCCTCATTGAAAAACTGTTTTTT.

The V and J genes are TRBV21-1 and TRBJ2-7; TRBD2 was called by the table and not checked on the DNA. TRBV21-1 is a known pseudogene. The CDR3 runs to 16 residues. CDR3 sequence: CASSKVRPGLVREQYF. CDR3 DNA: TGTGCCAGCAGCAAAGTGAGGCCGGGACTGGTCCGGGAGCAGTACTTC.

The genes are TRBV7-2 and TRBJ1-1; D not resolved. Between the trimmed V and J ends, which lost 2 bases and 7 bases, there was a span of 14 bases. CDR1 is SGHTA and CDR2 is FQGNSA in the germline V gene. This CDR3 is built from 14 residues. The CDR3 region is CASSLLGWSIEAFF. In DNA, the CDR3 is TGTGCCAGCAGCTTATTAGGATGGAGCATTGAAGCTTTCTTT.

This CDR3 is CASSLGGQGARNEQFF. The CDR3 DNA is TGCGCCAGCAGCTTGGGGGGACAGGGGGCGCGGAATGAGCAGTTCTTC. This chain connects TRBV5-1 to TRBJ2-1; 12 bases map to TRBD1. In germline, CDR1 is SGHRS, CDR2 YFSETQ. V lost 0 bases, J lost 7 bases, and 5 bases stayed unmatched. This CDR3 has 16 residues.

The J gene is TRBJ2-7, the V gene TRBV2, with TRBD2 matching 9 bases. The CDR3 consists of 13 residues. Germline CDR1 SNHLY, CDR2 FYNNEI. J gave up 4 bases and V 6 bases, and 4 bases lay outside the gene matches. Written as DNA, the CDR3 is TGTGCCAGCAGGCGGGGGGGCATGTACGAGCAGTACTTC. The encoded protein is CASRRGGMYEQYF.

The V gene is TRBV28, the J gene TRBJ2-7; maybe TRBD2 (6 bases). The CDR3 spans 13 residues. Per the germline V gene, CDR1 is MDHEN and CDR2 is SYDVKM. V lost 6 bases and J 3 bases, leaving 12 bases between the germline ends. The CDR3: CASSLTGVYEQYF. The CDR3 DNA is TGTGCCAGCAGCCTGACGGGAGTCTACGAGCAGTACTTC.

The genes are TRBV6-5 and TRBJ1-1; D is unresolved. From germline, CDR1 is MNHEY and CDR2 SVGAGI. The germline V and J ends were trimmed by 11 bases and 3 bases, with 10 bases remaining between them. CDR3 size: 11 residues. In nucleotides, the CDR3 is TGTGCCTCGGCGAGGCACACTGAAGCTTTCTTT. Protein sequence: CASARHTEAFF.